A selection of T cell receptor beta chains follows, all from one sample in a study of T cells in Graves' hyperthyroidism and ophthalmopathy. From the multiplex PCR reads, TCRdb called clonotypes with MiXCR, one entry per CDR3 protein. The repertoire includes 400,000 or so distinct CDR3 sequences, about an eighth of them detected once, and 25% to 30% sits in the top ten. Specimen: blood. These receptor sequences come from a man between 50 and 59 years old with Graves' ophthalmopathy. Both conserved end residues are part of each CDR3. The D gene is left open where the match is weak. Clone size is not always given. Where it is, it says once, few, many or a class for expanded clones.

clone_size	v_call	j_call	cdr3_length	d_call	cdr3_aa	cdr3_nt
many	TRBV3-1	TRBJ2-5	19	TRBD2	CASSRGLAGGPTNQETQYF	TGTGCCAGCAGTAGAGGACTAGCGGGAGGCCCCACCAACCAAGAGACCCAGTACTTC
-	TRBV5-5	TRBJ2-7	19	TRBD2	CASSLFRLAEGKFLGEQYF	TGTGCCAGCAGCTTGTTTCGACTAGCGGAAGGAAAATTTCTCGGCGAGCAGTACTTC
-	TRBV7-6	TRBJ2-1	16	TRBD1	CASSFGQGVSYNEQFF	TGTGCCAGCAGCTTCGGACAGGGGGTATCGTACAATGAGCAGTTCTTC
-	TRBV7-2	TRBJ1-5	15	-	CASSAVAAPNQPQHF	TGTGCCAGCAGCGCTGTGGCAGCCCCAAATCAGCCCCAGCATTTT
many	TRBV19	TRBJ1-2	17	TRBD1	CASISGTAQGRNYGYTF	TGTGCCAGCATATCCGGGACAGCGCAGGGGAGAAACTATGGCTACACCTTC
few	TRBV6-1	TRBJ1-1	13	-	CATVHRSNTEAFF	TGTGCCACAGTCCACCGGTCGAACACTGAAGCTTTCTTT
many	TRBV18	TRBJ1-2	14	TRBD1	CASSPQQGQYGYTF	TGTGCCAGCTCACCACAACAGGGACAGTATGGCTACACCTTC
-	TRBV11-1	TRBJ2-1	18	TRBD2	CASSPGLAGGVSYNEQFF	TGTGCCAGCAGCCCGGGACTAGCGGGAGGCGTATCCTACAATGAGCAGTTCTTC
few	TRBV6-5	TRBJ1-2	16	-	CASSYFIFGEVYGYTF	TGTGCCAGCAGTTACTTTATATTCGGGGAGGTCTATGGCTACACCTTC
-	TRBV9	TRBJ1-4	15	TRBD1	CASSVEDRGYEKLFF	TGTGCCAGCAGCGTAGAAGACAGGGGGTATGAAAAACTGTTTTTT
many	TRBV10-3	TRBJ2-7	14	-	CAISDTGGSYEQYF	TGTGCCATCAGTGATACTGGAGGCTCCTACGAGCAGTACTTC
many	TRBV2	TRBJ1-1	14	-	CASKLDSQNTEAFF	TGTGCCAGCAAATTGGACAGTCAGAACACTGAAGCTTTCTTT
many	TRBV6-1	TRBJ1-1	14	-	CASRLGGFDTEAFF	TGTGCCAGCAGACTCGGGGGATTTGACACTGAAGCTTTCTTT
-	TRBV5-6	TRBJ2-7	14	-	CASSLPGVVYEQYF	TGTGCCAGCAGCTTGCCGGGAGTGGTCTACGAGCAGTACTTC
-	TRBV28	TRBJ1-5	18	TRBD1	CASTPDRGLGRSNQPQHF	TGTGCCAGCACGCCGGACAGGGGGCTTGGTCGGAGCAATCAGCCCCAGCATTTT
few	TRBV20-1	TRBJ1-2	12	TRBD1	CSASTGADGYTF	TGCAGTGCTTCGACAGGGGCTGATGGCTACACCTTC
few	TRBV27	TRBJ1-2	14	-	CASSSDSFNYGYTF	TGTGCCAGCAGTTCCGACAGCTTTAACTATGGCTACACCTTC
many	TRBV20-1	TRBJ2-7	15	TRBD2	CSAHPLAGDPYEQYF	TGCAGTGCTCATCCCTTAGCGGGAGACCCCTACGAGCAGTACTTC
once	TRBV19	TRBJ2-1	13	-	CASSMGNFLQQFF	TGTGCCAGTAGTATGGGGAACTTCCTGCAGCAGTTCTTC
-	TRBV25-1	TRBJ2-2	18	-	CASSGLGGREANTGELFF	TGTGCCAGCAGTGGCCTAGGGGGCAGGGAGGCGAACACCGGGGAGCTGTTTTTT
many	TRBV11-3	TRBJ2-1	17	-	CASTHRLAKKSYNEQFF	TGTGCCAGCACCCACCGCCTAGCCAAGAAATCGTACAATGAGCAGTTCTTC
many	TRBV20-1	TRBJ1-5	15	-	CSARDPLFSNQPQHF	TGCAGTGCTAGAGATCCCCTATTTAGCAATCAGCCCCAGCATTTT